This T cell receptor beta chain was sequenced for a study of T cells in Graves' hyperthyroidism and ophthalmopathy. Study results and caveats: The model foresaw ophthalmopathy a median about 6.5 months prior to onset.

Points on this clonotype: Its antigen is as yet unknown.

This CDR3 has 13 amino acids. Germline lookup yields CDR1 SGHRS and CDR2 YFSETQ. Trimming stripped 0 bases from V and 7 bases from J, with 8 bases between. What was amplified from RNA transcripts were TCR beta CDR3 regions. With the HTBI primer set, the TCR CDR3 went through a first round of RT-PCR. One entry per CDR3 protein, called by TCRdb with MiXCR from the multiplex PCR reads. The repertoire holds a few hundred thousand distinct CDR3 sequences, around 16% seen once, with about 7% in the top ten. Graves' hyperthyroidism without ophthalmopathy progression within 18 months was termed stable. Cells are PBMCs isolated from approximately 9.2 ml of fresh blood.

Sample: blood. The clonotype was recovered from a woman aged 30 to 39 with Graves' hyperthyroidism. This sequence joins TRBV5-1 and TRBJ2-1; no reliable D call. CDR3 amino acids: CASSLDVWNEQFF. In nucleotides, the CDR3 is TGCGCCAGCAGCTTGGATGTTTGGAATGAGCAGTTCTTC.